Listed below are T cell receptor beta chains from one sample, sequenced in a study of PD-L1 blockade in urothelial cancer. Sequencing was performed with immunoSEQ multiplex PCR; in TCRdb, only in-frame clones are kept and a portion is missing. The profile shows around 100,000 clones, 70% to 85% of them singletons. The specimen was PBMCs, collected around atezolizumab (anti-PD-L1) treatment. The receptors originated from a man aged 45 to 65 with urothelial cancer. The CDR3 runs from the conserved cysteine through the conserved F or W. Each record gives: clone size, V gene, D gene, J gene, CDR3 protein, CDR3 DNA. D genes are given only for firm matches. Some rows mark clone size as missing; the rest say once, few, many or name a class of expanded clone.

>NA|TRBV10-3|NA|TRBJ1-1
CAISEAHAGAGTEAFF
TGTGCCATCAGTGAAGCCCATGCAGGGGCCGGGACTGAAGCTTTCTTT
>few|TRBV28|NA|TRBJ1-1
CASSLEATMTEAFF
TGTGCCAGCAGTTTGGAGGCGACGATGACTGAAGCTTTCTTT
>once|TRBV5-6|TRBD2|TRBJ2-5
CASSLGRGGFQETQYF
TGTGCCAGCAGCTTGGGCCGCGGGGGGTTCCAAGAGACCCAGTACTTC
>NA|TRBV14|NA|TRBJ2-1
CASSSGTRFSSSYNEQFF
TGTGCCAGCAGCTCCGGGACACGTTTTTCCAGCTCCTACAATGAGCAGTTCTTC
>NA|TRBV19|NA|TRBJ1-5
CASSMGGSNQPQHF
TGTGCCAGTAGTATGGGGGGGTCCAATCAGCCCCAGCATTTT
>NA|TRBV6-1|TRBD1|TRBJ1-5
CASSGDRGGQPQHF
TGTGCCAGCAGTGGGGACAGGGGGGGACAGCCCCAGCATTTT
>once|TRBV7-3|TRBD2|TRBJ2-2
CASSLAGGSSTGELFF
TGTGCCAGCAGCTTAGCGGGAGGGTCTTCCACCGGGGAGCTGTTTTTT
>once|TRBV7-2|NA|TRBJ2-3
CASSLEGAGDTQYF
TGTGCCAGCAGCCTTGAAGGGGCAGGGGATACGCAGTATTTT
>NA|TRBV11-2|TRBD1|TRBJ1-3
CASSYGTEGNTIYF
TGTGCCAGCAGCTATGGGACAGAAGGAAACACCATATATTTT
>NA|TRBV5-1|NA|TRBJ2-1
CASSLQRARADEQFF
TGCGCCAGCAGCTTGCAGCGGGCCCGGGCCGATGAGCAGTTCTTC
>NA|TRBV7-3|TRBD2|TRBJ2-1
CASSPNLAGDNEQFF
TGTGCCAGCAGCCCGAATCTAGCGGGAGACAATGAGCAGTTCTTC
>NA|TRBV30|NA|TRBJ1-1
CAWKVGREGTEAFF
TGTGCCTGGAAGGTCGGCAGGGAGGGCACTGAAGCTTTCTTT
>NA|TRBV19|TRBD2|TRBJ2-3
CASSTPGLANADTQYF
TGTGCCAGTAGTACCCCGGGACTAGCGAATGCAGATACGCAGTATTTT
>NA|TRBV5-5|TRBD1|TRBJ2-1
CASSLRGQGTHEQFF
TGTGCCAGCAGCTTAAGGGGACAGGGAACCCATGAGCAGTTCTTC
>NA|TRBV27|NA|TRBJ2-5
CASSPEGETQYF
TGTGCCAGCAGTCCCGAGGGAGAGACCCAGTACTTC
>NA|TRBV18|NA|TRBJ2-5
CASSQQGDGETQYF
TGTGCCAGCTCACAACAGGGAGACGGGGAGACCCAGTACTTC
>NA|TRBV9|TRBD1|TRBJ1-6
CASSVVPGGNSPLHF
TGTGCCAGCAGCGTAGTCCCAGGGGGAAATTCACCCCTCCACTTT
>NA|TRBV28|NA|TRBJ1-3
CASVTPGDPGNTIYF
TGTGCCAGCGTTACCCCAGGGGACCCTGGAAACACCATATATTTT
>NA|TRBV7-9|TRBD2|TRBJ2-3
CASSHLAGRTDTQYF
TGTGCCAGCAGCCACCTAGCGGGGCGCACAGATACGCAGTATTTT
>NA|TRBV6-5|TRBD1|TRBJ1-5
CASRKGQGNQPQHF
TGTGCCAGCAGAAAGGGACAGGGCAATCAGCCCCAGCATTTT
>NA|TRBV10-3|TRBD1|TRBJ1-1
CAISEGTGNTEAFF
TGTGCCATCAGTGAAGGGACAGGGAACACTGAAGCTTTCTTT
>NA|TRBV9|TRBD2|TRBJ2-3
CASSAQLAGATDTQYF
TGTGCCAGCAGCGCCCAGCTAGCGGGGGCCACAGATACGCAGTATTTT
>NA|TRBV18|TRBD1|TRBJ2-7
CASSPPGSRTGDYEQYF
TGTGCCAGCTCACCACCGGGGAGTCGGACAGGGGACTACGAGCAGTACTTC
>NA|TRBV30|NA|TRBJ1-3
CAWSHPVPGNTIYF
TGTGCCTGGAGTCACCCAGTCCCTGGAAACACCATATATTTT
>NA|TRBV18|NA|TRBJ1-2
CASSPPGGGPSYGYTF
TGTGCCAGCTCACCACCGGGCGGGGGACCTAGCTATGGCTACACCTTC
>NA|TRBV25-1|NA|TRBJ2-5
CASSQGGQETQYF
TGTGCCAGCAGTCAAGGAGGGCAAGAGACCCAGTACTTC
>NA|TRBV18|NA|TRBJ2-7
CASSTDRFGEQYF
TGTGCCAGCTCAACCGACAGGTTCGGCGAGCAGTACTTC
>NA|TRBV6-1|TRBD1|TRBJ1-2
CASSSQGANYGYTF
TGTGCCAGCAGTAGTCAGGGGGCTAACTATGGCTACACCTTC
>NA|TRBV30|TRBD1|TRBJ1-2
CAWTPQGVGGYTF
TGTGCCTGGACCCCCCAGGGGGTAGGTGGCTACACCTTC
>NA|TRBV5-1|TRBD1|TRBJ2-7
CASSRLTGDRGEQYF
TGCGCCAGCAGCCGCCTGACAGGGGATCGGGGCGAGCAGTACTTC
>once|TRBV6-4|TRBD1|TRBJ2-1
CASSRTGDNEQFF
TGTGCCAGCAGTCGGACAGGAGACAATGAGCAGTTCTTC
>NA|TRBV5-1|TRBD2|TRBJ2-4
CASSSEGGLVKNIQYF
TGCGCCAGCAGCTCTGAGGGGGGACTAGTCAAAAACATTCAGTACTTC
>NA|TRBV12-5|NA|TRBJ2-5
CASGFGGETQYF
TGTGCTAGTGGTTTCGGAGGGGAGACCCAGTACTTC
>NA|TRBV29-1|NA|TRBJ2-2
CSVGTAANTGELFF
TGCAGCGTTGGGACAGCCGCGAACACCGGGGAGCTGTTTTTT
>NA|TRBV5-1|TRBD2|TRBJ2-3
CASSSRGAGGPATDTQYF
TGCGCCAGCAGCTCAAGGGGGGCGGGAGGGCCGGCCACAGATACGCAGTATTTT
>NA|TRBV18|NA|TRBJ1-1
CASSGGFGGRTEAFF
TGTGCCAGCTCGGGGGGATTTGGGGGTAGGACTGAAGCTTTCTTT
>once|TRBV6-5|NA|TRBJ1-2
CASSAKGVLGYTF
TGTGCCAGCAGTGCAAAAGGGGTTTTAGGCTACACCTTC
>NA|TRBV6-1|NA|TRBJ2-5
CASSEAGGVQETQYF
TGTGCCAGCAGTGAAGCAGGGGGGGTCCAAGAGACCCAGTACTTC
>NA|TRBV5-7|NA|TRBJ1-5
CASSGRTELYSNQPQHF
TGTGCCAGCAGCGGACGGACAGAGCTTTATAGCAATCAGCCCCAGCATTTT
>NA|TRBV28|TRBD2|TRBJ2-5
CASSRTSGGGTQYF
TGTGCCAGCAGTCGCACTAGCGGTGGAGGGACCCAGTACTTC
>NA|TRBV18|NA|TRBJ1-4
CASSPREQGGSEKLFF
TGTGCCAGCTCGCCTCGCGAACAGGGTGGTTCTGAAAAACTGTTTTTT